This entry lists 10 T cell receptor beta chains sequenced from one sample in a study of shared clonotypes between healthy human individuals. Profiled with immunoSEQ multiplex PCR; TCRdb holds only in-frame clones, not every one. Of about a million clones listed, roughly 72% are singletons. Sequences were obtained from memory CD4+ T cells sorted from blood. Subset specified: CD45RA-negative fraction. Every receptor here comes from a man younger than 35 in good health.

The rearrangement links TRBV19 to TRBJ1-1, with 8 nucleotides matching TRBD1. This CDR3 is 14 amino acids long. The V and J ends lost 3 bases and 4 bases, in that order; junction bases with no gene match: 4. Germline values: CDR1 LNHDA, CDR2 SQIVND (reference sequence). The CDR3 is CASSMQGAFTEAFF. The CDR3 region has the DNA TGTGCCAGTAGTATGCAGGGGGCGTTCACTGAAGCTTTCTTT.

In regard to this clone: The junction does not match germline at one end; this may be a read error. The chain couples TRBV19 to TRBJ2-2; D may correspond to TRBD1 or TRBD2 (5 bases each). The CDR3 covers 15 residues. Per germline, CDR1 LNHDA and CDR2 SQIVND (reference sequence). The CDR3 protein is CASTLGTTKTGELFF. CDR3 bases: TGTGCCAGTACCTTGGGGACGACGAAAACCGGGGAGCTGTTTTTT.

This clone was counted a single time. The V call is TRBV14, the J call TRBJ2-1, with 7 bases lining up with TRBD2. The CDR3 length is 16 residues. Germline CDR1 is SGHDN and CDR2 is FVKESK. Trimming removed 2 bases from V and 4 bases from J; junction bases left unmatched: 8. The CDR3 protein is CASSQFQAGLYNEQFF. CDR3 DNA sequence: TGTGCCAGCAGCCAATTCCAAGCGGGATTGTACAATGAGCAGTTCTTC.

The chain uses TRBV7-9 and TRBJ1-2, with D unclear. Per germline, CDR1 SEHNR and CDR2 FQNEAQ (reference sequence). V lost 5 bases, J lost 8 bases, and 18 bases lay in between. The CDR3 is 14 amino acids. The CDR3 DNA reads as TGTGCCAGCAGCCGGGATTCCGGGGTGGGAGGCTACACCTTC. Protein sequence: CASSRDSGVGGYTF.

V and J are TRBV5-1 and TRBJ2-7; no firm D call. CDR3 length equals 13 residues. The germline CDR1 and CDR2 sequences are SGHRS and YFSETQ. V lost 3 bases to trimming and J lost 6 bases, with 13 bases between them. The CDR3 DNA follows: TGCGCCAGCAGCTATGAAGGGTTAGGCGAGCAGTACTTC. Residues: CASSYEGLGEQYF.

The rearrangement joins TRBV30 to TRBJ2-5, with D perhaps matching TRBD1 or TRBD2 (6 bases each). The CDR3 totals 12 residues. Germline loops: CDR1 GTSNPN, CDR2 SVGIG (reference sequence). Trimming took off 5 bases at V and 4 bases at J, with 11 bases between the two ends. CDR3 residues: CAWSGARETQYF. CDR3 DNA sequence: TGTGCCTGGTCGGGGGCCCGAGAGACCCAGTACTTC.

The V call is TRBV11-2, the J call TRBJ2-4, with no clear D. Trimming took 1 base from V and 6 from J, leaving 16 bases between them. The CDR3 contains 16 residues. CDR1 SGHAT and CDR2 FQNNGV come from the germline V gene. The CDR3 DNA reads as TGTGCCAGCAGCTTAGTCGAAACGGCATTGGGAAACATTCAGTACTTC. Protein sequence: CASSLVETALGNIQYF.

This clone was detected ten times or more. This chain links TRBV7-2 with TRBJ2-5; 7 nucleotides agree with TRBD2. This CDR3 comprises 14 residues. CDR1 is SGHTA and CDR2 is FQGNSA in the germline V gene. The V and J ends lost 0 bases and 5 bases, in that order; junction bases with no gene match: 3. The CDR3 sequence: CASSLAGGRETQYF. In nucleotides, the CDR3 is TGTGCCAGCAGCTTAGCGGGGGGGAGGGAGACCCAGTACTTC.

The V call is TRBV2, the J call TRBJ1-5, with 9 bases lining up with TRBD1. V was pared by 8 bases and J by 4 bases, with 6 bases of the junction left unmatched. CDR3 size: 14 residues. Germline V gene lookup returns CDR1 SNHLY and CDR2 FYNNEI. CDR3 protein: CASARTGANQPQHF. The CDR3, as DNA: TGTGCCAGCGCACGGACAGGGGCTAATCAGCCCCAGCATTTT. The whole variable domain, remainder taken from reference TRBV2 and TRBJ1-5, is EPEVTQTPSHQVTQMGQEVILRCVPISNHLYFYWYRQILGQKVEFLVSFYNNEISEKSEIFDDQFSVERPDGSNFTLKIRSTKLEDSAMYFCASARTGANQPQHFGDGTRLSIL.

The V and J genes are TRBV6-5 and TRBJ1-5, with 11 bases matching TRBD1. Germline CDR1 MNHEY, CDR2 SVGAGI. The CDR3 consists of 14 residues. The V gene end was trimmed by 5 bases and the J gene end by 10 bases; junction bases not matched to a gene: 7. This chain's CDR3 is CASSRGQGGEPQHF. The DNA of the CDR3 is TGTGCCAGCAGTAGGGGACAGGGGGGAGAACCCCAGCATTTT.